Following are 10 T cell receptor beta chains from one sample sequenced in a study of human T cells and chemical hapten exposure. The time point is: patch test 2, 6 weeks after DPC sensitization. Treatment defined: therapeutic diphenylcyclopropenone sensitization with weekly scalp DPC. TCRdb reprocessed the RACE reads via MiXCR and lists one record per CDR3 protein. This sample has about 96,000 distinct CDR3 sequences; 7% to 10% occur once, and the top ten carry approximately 2.2%. This sample comprised whole blood, obtained in connection with sensitization to the hapten diphenylcyclopropenone (DPC). The receptors shown here come from a woman between 40 and 55 years old with alopecia areata. Some clones in this sample may be carry-over from other donors' samples.

V gene TRBV6-2 or TRBV6-3 combines with J gene TRBJ1-5; the D gene is possibly TRBD1 (5 bases). CDR1 MNHEY and CDR2 SVGEGT come from the germline V gene. The CDR3 spans 17 residues. Trimming shortened V by 2 bases and J by 1 base, and 15 bases separated the two germline ends. The CDR3 reads CASSYPTDTFSNQPQHF. The CDR3 coding sequence is TGTGCCAGCAGTTACCCGACGGACACCTTCAGCAATCAGCCCCAGCATTTT.

There are a few counts of this clonotype. This sequence joins TRBV7-9 and TRBJ2-7, with 7 bases lining up with TRBD1. V gave up 5 bases and J gave up 0 bases; unmatched junction bases: 7. The CDR3 is 15 amino acids. CDR1 and CDR2 from the germline V gene are SEHNR and FQNEAQ (reference sequence). CDR3 nucleotide sequence: TGTGCCAGCAGCCTGCCGGGACAGCCCTCCTACGAGCAGTACTTC. This gives the protein CASSLPGQPSYEQYF.

This clonotype was counted between two and nine times. Compared with germline, one end of the junction differs, possibly owing to a read error. J is TRBJ2-3 and V is TRBV7-7; D is possibly TRBD2 (7 bases). This CDR3 has 18 amino acids. Germline V CDR1 and CDR2: SSHAT, FNYEAQ (reference sequence). As DNA, the CDR3 is TGTGCTAGCAGCTTACGGCCCGCGGGGGCTCTTCGCACAGATACGCAGTATTTT. Translating gives CASSLRPAGALRTDTQYF.

The gene calls are TRBV7-9 and TRBJ1-1, with D possibly being TRBD1 (5 bases). V lost 3 bases to trimming and J lost 0 bases, with 23 bases between them. Germline CDR1 is SEHNR and CDR2 is FQNEAQ (reference sequence). The CDR3 sequence is 19 residues long. DNA of the CDR3: TGTGCCAGCAGCTTTCTAATAAAACCGGCCACAGGCATGAACACTGAAGCTTTCTTT. The encoded protein is CASSFLIKPATGMNTEAFF.

The CDR3 is CASSETGGGSSYEQYF. The CDR3 DNA is TGTGCCAGCAGCGAGACAGGGGGAGGGAGCTCCTACGAGCAGTACTTC. V usage is TRBV28 and J usage is TRBJ2-7, with 9 nucleotides matching TRBD1. Losses at the gene ends were 6 bases for V and 0 bases for J; bases not matched to a gene: 9. The germline CDR1 and CDR2 sequences are MDHEN and SYDVKM. The CDR3 spans 16 residues. Variable domain in full (rest from reference TRBV28 and TRBJ2-7): DVKVTQSSRYLVKRTGEKVFLECVQDMDHENMFWYRQDPGLGLRLIYFSYDVKMKEKGDIPEGYSVSREKKERFSLILESASTNQTSMYLCASSETGGGSSYEQYFGPGTRLTVT.

This clonotype has at least ten counts. The chain recombines TRBV28 with TRBJ1-1; D may be TRBD1 (5 bases). CDR3 length equals 16 residues. V gave up 6 bases and J gave up 3 bases, with 20 bases separating them. Germline CDR1 MDHEN, CDR2 SYDVKM. CDR3 bases: TGTGCCAGCAGCCTTCGGACGGCTCGGGGCGACACTGAAGCTTTCTTT. Amino acids: CASSLRTARGDTEAFF.

About this clonotype itself: The junction and the germline gene differ at one end; a read error may be behind it. The chain is built from TRBV7-9 and TRBJ1-6; D call uncertain. The CDR3 sequence is 15 residues long. Germline CDR1 is SEHNR and CDR2 is FQNEAQ (reference sequence). The CDR3 DNA follows: TGTGCCAGCAGCTTAGGCGGAGGAGACAATTCACCCCTCCGCTTT. Encoded protein: CASSLGGGDNSPLRF.

This clonotype was observed many times. The genes are TRBV24-1 and TRBJ1-2, with 7 positions matching TRBD1. This CDR3 spans 14 amino acids. Per the germline V gene, CDR1 is KGHDR and CDR2 is SFDVKD. With 3 bases clipped from V and 4 bases from J, the junction kept 4 bases outside the gene matches. The CDR3 DNA is TGTGCCACCAGTGATACGACAGGGACCTATGGCTACACCTTC. Translation gives CATSDTTGTYGYTF.

The chain couples TRBV9 to TRBJ1-1; D gene uncertain. The V gene lost 0 bases and the J gene lost 4 bases, with 7 bases spanning the gap. In germline, CDR1 is SGDLS, CDR2 YYNGEE. This CDR3 contains 13 residues. The CDR3 is CASSVAGSTEAFF. CDR3 sequence (DNA): TGTGCCAGCAGCGTAGCTGGGAGCACTGAAGCTTTCTTT.

This clonotype was seen a few times. The CDR3 nucleotides are TGCAGTGCTACCTCAGGAGGCCAGCCCCAGCATTTT. Its protein is CSATSGGQPQHF. This sequence joins TRBV20-1 and TRBJ1-5; no firm D call. Germline V gene data show CDR1 as DFQATT and CDR2 as SNEGSKA (reference sequence). The V and J ends lost 4 bases and 7 bases respectively, with 11 bases between them. This CDR3 has 12 residues.